The entry below gives a single TCR beta chain sequence along with its context. Its cognate antigen has yet to be identified. Since no conserved phenylalanine or tryptophan closes the CDR3, a read error is the likely cause. A constant-region primer and ProtoScript II reverse transcriptase were used to reverse-transcribe TCRbeta-specific cDNA from 500 ng total RNA. Three nested multiplex PCR rounds, following a slightly modified ARM-PCR procedure, were used to build the TCRbeta libraries. Each of the first two PCR rounds ran for around 11 cycles using multiplex TRBV1-TRBV30 forward primers together with a Cbeta reverse primer. Sample barcodes and Illumina adapters were added in a final 25-cycle PCR with Deep VentR polymerase. Before sequencing, amplicons of 200-500 bp were purified from gel using a QIAquick gel extraction kit. The TCRbeta amplicons were sequenced with 250-bp paired-end reads on an Illumina HiSeq 2500. The source study handled its data this way. Trimmomatic v0.33 was used to quality-trim the reads, and FLASH v1.2.11 was used to merge paired reads so that full CDR3 sequences could be recovered. MiGEC v1.2.1b assigned V, D and J germline segments to the rearranged TCRbeta sequences. Clonotype statistics, along with Shannon-Wiener diversity indices, were calculated using VDJtools v1.0.0. Except for diversity analysis, only the 250 most abundant clonotypes of each sample were used in subsequent analyses to reduce sampling bias. TCRdb redid the processing of the public reads, applying fastp at Q25 and MiXCR, and retained in-frame beta chains. Every entry covers one CDR3 protein and lists the most common genes and DNA from its rows. The V and J calls come from TCRdb's annotation, not from the publication. Across this sample there are more than 55,000 distinct CDR3 sequences, with about two thirds seen only once. Around 50% of the sample lies in the top ten.

Total RNA and DNA were co-extracted without cell sorting from 20-30 mg of bulk tissue using the AllPrep DNA/RNA mini kit. Between November 2015 and 2016, roughly five patients in China with histopathologically diagnosed primary liver carcinoma had surgical resection. Chronic HBV infection was present in the patients, and the patients were treatment-naive at sampling. Each tumor was sampled at five spatially separated regions: the tumor centre plus the superior, inferior, left-lateral and right-lateral poles. Histological examination found more than 75% viable tumor cells in every tumor sample. Fresh tumor and adjacent tissue pieces were bisected; one half was stored in RNAlater at -80°C, the other sent for histology. These data come from a study of tumor-infiltrating lymphocytes in primary liver carcinoma (dated by TCRdb to between 2016 and 2019). Some background on the complete study: The five patients, three men and two women aged 30 to 69 years, had hepatocellular carcinoma (four) or combined HCC and intrahepatic cholangiocarcinoma (one). A total of about 35 specimens from 5 patients underwent TCRbeta repertoire sequencing, comprising 25 or so tumor regions, 5 adjacent noncancerous liver tissues and 5 peripheral blood samples. To link TCRbeta repertoire diversity to the local molecular phenotype, the 20 to 25 tumor region samples were profiled with Agilent mRNA microarrays. Reproducibility between technical replicate repertoires was high, with correlation coefficients above 0.95 and mean shared-clone rates near 0.89. The study combined TCRbeta repertoire sequencing, expression microarrays and whole-exome sequencing across five regions of each liver tumor, with adjacent normal tissue and blood. Each sample produced roughly 3.5 to 8 million productive TCRbeta reads, and read depth showed no significant difference between tissue types. The five patients had tumors of stage T1-T3 N0M0, with maximum diameters ranging from 4.2 to 10 cm. General findings and caveats noted by the study authors: Just about 7-25% of top clones turned up in all five regions of a tumor, which suggests spatial heterogeneity among tumor-infiltrating T cells. With just five patients in the study, the authors point out that the findings should be validated in a larger study. Consistent with antigen-driven expansion, pairs of tumor regions showed higher repertoire overlap (mean roughly 35%) than either tumor-adjacent pairs (around 17%) or tumor-blood pairs (about 14%). Because the samples were bulk and unsorted, CD4+ and CD8+ T cell repertoires could not be compared. Because sequencing covered only the TCR beta chain and unpaired alpha chains were not captured, true repertoire diversity is likely underestimated. A significantly larger repertoire fraction was made up by the top 250 clones in tumors than in blood (p = 0.039).

Relative to germline, V is 7 bases shorter and J is 3 bases shorter, with 16 bases between their ends. The CDR3 totals 15 residues, both ends included. CDR3 DNA only is kept here, 45 bases in frame from base 1. Looking up the germline V gene yields CDR1 MNHEY and CDR2 SVGEGT. Sequencing input: liver tumor tissue from sampling region 2. In light of the paper, this sample's cell subset or site label describes: tumor region T2, inferior pole. The TCR comes from a man between 40 and 49 years old with primary liver carcinoma and hepatitis B virus infection. The chain uses TRBV6-2 or TRBV6-3 and TRBJ1-5; the D gene is possibly TRBD1, with 5 bases matching. The sequenced DNA is TGTGCCAGCAATTCCAGGGTAGGGGTCAATCAGCCCCAGCATTCT. Translated, this is CASNSRVGVNQPQHS.